Detailed here is one T cell receptor (beta chain). Its antigen is unidentified. With a much larger clone just one base away, this may be a read error. Unique molecular identifiers were incorporated when the TCRbeta library was constructed. Each CDR3 protein is one row after TCRdb ran MiXCR on the PCR reads. The profile shows approximately 650,000 distinct CDR3 sequences, around 14% of them singletons. The record originates from a study of T-cell reconstitution after alpha-beta-depleted transplantation in children. Between the trimmed V and J ends, which lost 2 bases and 8 bases, there was a span of 15 bases. The CDR3 totals 14 residues. CDR1 SQVTM and CDR2 ANQGSEA come from the germline V gene. The study's findings and limits: It was surviving recipient T cells and thymic progenitors that gave some patients high TCRbeta diversity at day 60. Several hundred graft clones that had expanded were reportedly the source of alpha-beta T cells about two months after transplant. Among T cells one year after transplant, newly produced cells accounted for most counts and diversity.

This chain links TRBV29-1 with TRBJ1-4; D may be TRBD1 (6 bases). The sequencing here drew on PBMCs, taken before TCRalphabeta/CD19-depleted stem cell transplant. The clonotype comes from a girl aged 2 to 9 with congenital amegakaryocytic thrombocytopenia, due to receive a stem cell transplant. The CDR3 coding sequence is TGCAGCGTTGAAATTTCGCAGGGGAGGGAAAAACTGTTTTTT. Translation gives CSVEISQGREKLFF.